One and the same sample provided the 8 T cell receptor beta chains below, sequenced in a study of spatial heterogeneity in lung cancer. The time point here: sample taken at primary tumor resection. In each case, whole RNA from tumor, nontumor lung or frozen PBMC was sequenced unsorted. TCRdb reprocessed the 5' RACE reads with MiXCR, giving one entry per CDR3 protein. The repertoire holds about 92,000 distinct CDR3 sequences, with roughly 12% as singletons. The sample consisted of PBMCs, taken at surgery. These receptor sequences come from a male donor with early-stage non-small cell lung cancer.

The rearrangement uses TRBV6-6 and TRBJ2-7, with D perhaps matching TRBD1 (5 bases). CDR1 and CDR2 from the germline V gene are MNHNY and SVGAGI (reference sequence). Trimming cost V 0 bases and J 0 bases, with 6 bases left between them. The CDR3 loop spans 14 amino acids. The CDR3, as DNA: TGTGCCAGCAGTTACTCAGGGGTCTCCTACGAGCAGTACTTC. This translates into CASSYSGVSYEQYF.

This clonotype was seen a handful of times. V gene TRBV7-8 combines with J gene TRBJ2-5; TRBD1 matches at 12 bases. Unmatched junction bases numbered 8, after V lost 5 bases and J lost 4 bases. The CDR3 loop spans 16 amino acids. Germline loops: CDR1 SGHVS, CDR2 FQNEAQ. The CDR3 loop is CASSIDRGQGAETQYF. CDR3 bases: TGTGCCAGCAGCATCGATAGGGGACAGGGGGCAGAGACCCAGTACTTC.

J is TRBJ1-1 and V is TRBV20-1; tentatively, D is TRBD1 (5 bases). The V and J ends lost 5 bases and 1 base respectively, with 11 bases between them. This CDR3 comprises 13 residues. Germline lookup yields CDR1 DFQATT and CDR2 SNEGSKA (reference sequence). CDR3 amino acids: CSAGYGGNTEAFF. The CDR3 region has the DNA TGCAGTGCTGGATACGGGGGGAACACTGAAGCTTTCTTT.

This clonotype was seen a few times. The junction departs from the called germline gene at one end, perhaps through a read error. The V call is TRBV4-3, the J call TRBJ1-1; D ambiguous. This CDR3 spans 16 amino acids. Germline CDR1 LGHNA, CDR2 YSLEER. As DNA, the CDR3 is TGCGCCAGCAGCCAAGATCGCGGACCCATGAACACTGCAGCTTTCTTT. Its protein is CASSQDRGPMNTAAFF.

Here the CDR3 reads CASTGTYEQYF. The CDR3 DNA follows: TGTGCCAGCACCGGAACGTACGAGCAGTACTTC. The J gene is TRBJ2-7, the V gene TRBV6-2 or TRBV6-3; no clear D. In germline, CDR1 is MNHEY, CDR2 SVGEGT. The CDR3 is 11 residues long. V dropped 7 bases and J dropped 4 bases, with 8 bases sitting between them.

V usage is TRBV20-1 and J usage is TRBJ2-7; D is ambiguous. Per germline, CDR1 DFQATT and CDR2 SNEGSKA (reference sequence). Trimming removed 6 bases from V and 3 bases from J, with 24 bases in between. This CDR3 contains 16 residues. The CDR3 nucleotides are TGCAGTGCGGTTCGGAACTCAGCGCTAGAACTCTACGAGCAGTACTTC. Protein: CSAVRNSALELYEQYF.

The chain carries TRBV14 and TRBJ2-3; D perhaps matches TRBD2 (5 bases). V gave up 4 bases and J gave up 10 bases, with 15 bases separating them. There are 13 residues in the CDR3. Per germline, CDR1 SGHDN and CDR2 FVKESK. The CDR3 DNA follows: TGTGCCAGCAGCCCAAGTGAGGGAGTCGCGCAGTATTTT. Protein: CASSPSEGVAQYF. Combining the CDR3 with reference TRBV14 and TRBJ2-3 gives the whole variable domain EAGVTQFPSHSVIEKGQTVTLRCDPISGHDNLYWYRRVMGKEIKFLLHFVKESKQDESGMPNNRFLAERTGGTYSTLKVQPAELEDSGVYFCASSPSEGVAQYFGPGTRLTVL.

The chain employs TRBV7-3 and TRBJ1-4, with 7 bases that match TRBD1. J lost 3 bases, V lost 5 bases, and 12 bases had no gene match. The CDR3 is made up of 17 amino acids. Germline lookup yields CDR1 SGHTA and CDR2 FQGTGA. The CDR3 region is CASSLGQPSRANEKLFF. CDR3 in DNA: TGTGCCAGCAGCCTGGGACAGCCGAGTAGGGCTAATGAAAAACTGTTTTTT.